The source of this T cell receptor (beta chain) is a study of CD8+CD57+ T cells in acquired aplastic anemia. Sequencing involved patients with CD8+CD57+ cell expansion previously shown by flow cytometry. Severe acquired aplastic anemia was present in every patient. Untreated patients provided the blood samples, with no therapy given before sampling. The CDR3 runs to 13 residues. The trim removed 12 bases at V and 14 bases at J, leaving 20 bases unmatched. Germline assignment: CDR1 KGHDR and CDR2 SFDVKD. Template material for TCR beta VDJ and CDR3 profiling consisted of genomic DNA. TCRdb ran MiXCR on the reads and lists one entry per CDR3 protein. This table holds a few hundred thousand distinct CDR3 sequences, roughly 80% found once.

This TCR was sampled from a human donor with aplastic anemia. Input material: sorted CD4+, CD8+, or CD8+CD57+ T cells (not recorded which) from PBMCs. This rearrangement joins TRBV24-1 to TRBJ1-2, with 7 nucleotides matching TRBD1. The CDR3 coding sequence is TGTGCCTGCACAGGGGAAGCTACCTATGGCCAGACCTTC. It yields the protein CACTGEATYGQTF.